The sequence of this T cell receptor beta chain was determined in a study of CD8+ T cells in alopecia areata. Whole-study results and caveats: Possibly as an HLA-related effect, TCR sharing across patients appeared less clear than in mice. It was lesional scalp, especially alopecia totalis/universalis, that showed higher clonality than normal scalp.

On this clone itself: Its antigen is unknown.

Reverse transcribed after extraction, RNA yielded cDNA as the sequencing template. Using immunoSEQ multiplex PCR, the repertoire was profiled, and TCRdb retains in-frame clones only, with some absent. The table has some 170,000 clones, less than 70% seen once. Stated treatment: oral pan-JAK inhibitor, 5-10 mg twice daily. Samples from alopecia areata patients were lesional scalp punch biopsies and peripheral blood. In germline, CDR1 is GTSNPN, CDR2 SVGIG (reference sequence). V lost 1 base and J lost 5, with 9 bases in between. This CDR3 comprises 13 residues. The chain joins TRBV30 to TRBJ2-1; either TRBD1 or TRBD2 may fit D (5 bases each). The sequence was obtained from a human donor with alopecia areata. The sample consisted of CD8+ T cells sorted from blood, taken at week 24, from a patient treated with tofacitinib. CDR3 in DNA: TGTGCCTGGAGTGGGGGGAAGGACAATGAGCAGTTCTTC. Translated: CAWSGGKDNEQFF.